A selection of T cell receptor beta chains follows, all from one sample in a study of cytomegalovirus exposure and HLA in healthy donors. The repertoire was sequenced with immunoSEQ multiplex PCR; TCRdb's copy has only in-frame clones and lacks some. This table has a few hundred thousand clones, 80% to 95% appearing once. The sequenced sample consisted of PBMCs. These receptors were taken from a girl aged 2 to 10 in good health and CMV-seronegative. Each CDR3 is given with its conserved first and last residue. The D gene is left open where the match is weak. For some rows the clone size is stated as once, few or many, or as a class when expanded; others skip it.

v_call	d_call	j_call	clone_size	cdr3_nt	cdr3_aa
TRBV27	TRBD2	TRBJ2-1	once	TGTGCCAGCAGATCCCCCTTAAGCGGGGGGCTCCGATTGAGCAATGAGCAGTTCTTC	CASRSPLSGGLRLSNEQFF
TRBV6-1	NA	TRBJ2-5	NA	TGTGCCAGCAGTGAATCCCCCTTATCGGGTACGCGGAGGACCCAGTACTTC	CASSESPLSGTRRTQYF
TRBV25-1	TRBD2	TRBJ2-3	NA	TGTGCCAGCAGTGAGGGACTAGCGGGAGCGGGCGGCACAGATACGCAGTATTTT	CASSEGLAGAGGTDTQYF
TRBV7-9	NA	TRBJ2-3	NA	TGTGCCAGCAGTTGGGGGGGGGACATAAGCACAGATACGCAGTATTTT	CASSWGGDISTDTQYF
TRBV5-1	NA	TRBJ2-2	NA	TGCGCCAGCAGCCTACAGGGCGCGAACACCGGGGAGCTGTTTTTT	CASSLQGANTGELFF
TRBV7-9	NA	TRBJ2-7	NA	TGTGCCAGCCTCAGCGCTCCTGGTTCCTACGAGCAGTACTTC	CASLSAPGSYEQYF
TRBV18	TRBD1	TRBJ2-2	once	TGTGCCAGCTCACCGACAGGGGGGATCGGCGGGGAGCTGTTTTTT	CASSPTGGIGGELFF
TRBV6-6	NA	TRBJ2-7	NA	TGTGCCAGCAGTTACTTAGGGGGGGGCGAAACTTACGAGCAGTACTTC	CASSYLGGGETYEQYF
TRBV27	NA	TRBJ2-1	NA	TGTGCCAGCAGCCAGCGGAATGAGCAGTTCTTC	CASSQRNEQFF
TRBV6-5	TRBD1	TRBJ1-1	NA	TGTGCCAGCAGTTTAACAGGGGATGAAGCTTTCTTT	CASSLTGDEAFF
TRBV28	NA	TRBJ1-6	NA	TGTGCCAGCACCTCTGGAGGAGGAAGTAATTCACCCCTCCACTTT	CASTSGGGSNSPLHF
TRBV5-1	NA	TRBJ2-6	NA	TGCGCCAGCAGCTTTAGTCGGAGGGGCCCATCTGGGGCCAACGTCCTGACTTTC	CASSFSRRGPSGANVLTF
TRBV21-1	NA	TRBJ1-1	NA	TGTGCCAGCTTGGACAGGGTGAGGACTGAAGCTTTCTTT	CASLDRVRTEAFF
TRBV10-2	NA	TRBJ1-2	NA	TGCGCCAGCAGTGAGAGGGACACGGCTAACTATGGCTACACCTTC	CASSERDTANYGYTF
TRBV29-1	NA	TRBJ1-4	NA	TGCAGCGTTATGCAGTCTAATGAAAAACTGTTTTTT	CSVMQSNEKLFF
TRBV13	NA	TRBJ1-6	NA	TGTGCCAGCAGCCTGCAGGGAAGGGATTCACCCCTCCACTTT	CASSLQGRDSPLHF
TRBV2	NA	TRBJ1-2	NA	TGTGCCTTGGTGGGGCCTACCTATGGCTACACCTTC	CALVGPTYGYTF